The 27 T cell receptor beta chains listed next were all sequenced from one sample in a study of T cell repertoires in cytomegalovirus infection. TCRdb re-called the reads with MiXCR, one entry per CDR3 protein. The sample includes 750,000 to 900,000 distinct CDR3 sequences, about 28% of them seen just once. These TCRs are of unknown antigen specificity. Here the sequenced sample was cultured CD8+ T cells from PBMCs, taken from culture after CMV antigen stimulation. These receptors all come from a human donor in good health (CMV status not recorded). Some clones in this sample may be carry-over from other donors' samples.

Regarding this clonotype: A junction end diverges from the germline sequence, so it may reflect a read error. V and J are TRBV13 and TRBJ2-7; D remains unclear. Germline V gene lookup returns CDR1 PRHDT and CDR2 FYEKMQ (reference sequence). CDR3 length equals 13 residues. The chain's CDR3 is CAGSSWEAYEQYF. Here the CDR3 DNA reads TGTGCCGGCAGCTCCTGGGAAGCTTACGAGCAGTACTTC.

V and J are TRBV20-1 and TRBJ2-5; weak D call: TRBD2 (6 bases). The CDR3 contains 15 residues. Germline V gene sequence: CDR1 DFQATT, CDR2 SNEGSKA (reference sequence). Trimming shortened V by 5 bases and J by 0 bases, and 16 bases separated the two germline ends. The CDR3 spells CSASPGLTYQETQYF. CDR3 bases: TGCAGTGCTTCACCGGGACTTACGTACCAAGAGACCCAGTACTTC.

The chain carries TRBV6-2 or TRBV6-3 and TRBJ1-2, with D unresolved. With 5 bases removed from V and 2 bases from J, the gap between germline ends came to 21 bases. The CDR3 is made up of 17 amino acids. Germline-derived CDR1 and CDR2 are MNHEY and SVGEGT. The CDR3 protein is CASSPPRMRDPNYGYTF. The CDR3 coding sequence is TGTGCCAGCAGTCCCCCGCGCATGAGGGATCCGAACTATGGCTACACCTTC.

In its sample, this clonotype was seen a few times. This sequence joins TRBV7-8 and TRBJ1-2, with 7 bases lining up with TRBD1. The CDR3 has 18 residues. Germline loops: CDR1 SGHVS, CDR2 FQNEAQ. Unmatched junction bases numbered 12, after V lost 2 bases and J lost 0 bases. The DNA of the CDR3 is TGTGCCAGCAGCTTAACCCTTTCGGTCAGGGGGACTAACTATGGCTACACCTTC. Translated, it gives CASSLTLSVRGTNYGYTF.

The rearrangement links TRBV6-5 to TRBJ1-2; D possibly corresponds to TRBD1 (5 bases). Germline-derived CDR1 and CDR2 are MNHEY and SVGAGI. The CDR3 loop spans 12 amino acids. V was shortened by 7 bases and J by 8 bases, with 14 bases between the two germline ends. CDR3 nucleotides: TGTGCCAGCAAGCTAGGGGAGGGCGGCTACACCTTC. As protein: CASKLGEGGYTF.

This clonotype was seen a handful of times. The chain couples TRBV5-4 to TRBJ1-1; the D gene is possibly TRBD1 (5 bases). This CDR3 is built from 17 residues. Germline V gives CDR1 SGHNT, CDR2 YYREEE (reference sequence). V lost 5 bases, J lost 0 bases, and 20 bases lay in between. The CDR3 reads CASSSDLRLGVNTEAFF. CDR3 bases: TGTGCCAGCAGTTCAGACCTCCGCCTAGGGGTGAACACTGAAGCTTTCTTT.

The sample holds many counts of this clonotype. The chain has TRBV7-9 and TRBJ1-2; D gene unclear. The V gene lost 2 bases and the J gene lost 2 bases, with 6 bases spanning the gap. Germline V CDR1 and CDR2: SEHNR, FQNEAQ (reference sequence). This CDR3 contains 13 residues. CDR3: CASSLTDNYGYTF. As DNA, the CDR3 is TGTGCCAGCAGCTTAACGGACAACTATGGCTACACCTTC.

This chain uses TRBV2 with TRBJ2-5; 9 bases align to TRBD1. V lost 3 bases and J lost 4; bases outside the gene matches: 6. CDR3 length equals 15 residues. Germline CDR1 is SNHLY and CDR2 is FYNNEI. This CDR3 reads CASSDRDRVAETQYF. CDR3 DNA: TGTGCCAGCAGTGACCGGGACAGGGTCGCAGAGACCCAGTACTTC.

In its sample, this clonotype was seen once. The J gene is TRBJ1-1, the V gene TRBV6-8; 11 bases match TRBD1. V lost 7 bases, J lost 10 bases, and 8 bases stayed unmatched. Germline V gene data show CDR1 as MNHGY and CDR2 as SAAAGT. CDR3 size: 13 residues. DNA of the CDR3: TGTGCCAGCATGAGGACAGGGGGCATAGGAGCTTTCTTT. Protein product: CASMRTGGIGAFF.

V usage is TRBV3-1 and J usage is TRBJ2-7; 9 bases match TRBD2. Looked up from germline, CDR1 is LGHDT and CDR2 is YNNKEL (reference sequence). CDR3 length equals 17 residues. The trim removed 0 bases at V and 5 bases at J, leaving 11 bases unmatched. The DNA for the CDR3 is TGTGCCAGCAGCCAAGAAGTGTTGGCAGCGGGGGGCCACGAGCAGTACTTC. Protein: CASSQEVLAAGGHEQYF.

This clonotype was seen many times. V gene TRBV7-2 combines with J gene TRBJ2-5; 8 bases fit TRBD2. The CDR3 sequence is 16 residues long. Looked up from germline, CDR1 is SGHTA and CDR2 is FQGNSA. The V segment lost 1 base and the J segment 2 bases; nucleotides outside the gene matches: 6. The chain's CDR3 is CASSLVPAGEQETQYF. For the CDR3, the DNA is TGTGCCAGCAGCTTAGTACCAGCGGGGGAACAAGAGACCCAGTACTTC.

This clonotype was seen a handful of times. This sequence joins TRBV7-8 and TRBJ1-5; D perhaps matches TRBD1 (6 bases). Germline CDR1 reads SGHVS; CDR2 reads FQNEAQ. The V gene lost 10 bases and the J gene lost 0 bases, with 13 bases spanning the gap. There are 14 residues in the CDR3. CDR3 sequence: CATETGYSNQPQHF. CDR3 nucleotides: TGTGCCACCGAGACAGGTTATAGCAATCAGCCCCAGCATTTT.

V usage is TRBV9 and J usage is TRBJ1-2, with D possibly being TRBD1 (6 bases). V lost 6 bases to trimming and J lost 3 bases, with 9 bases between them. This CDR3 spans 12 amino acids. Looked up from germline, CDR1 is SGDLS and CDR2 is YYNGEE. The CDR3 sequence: CASTNRDYGYTF. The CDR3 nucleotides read TGTGCCAGCACTAACAGGGACTATGGCTACACCTTC.

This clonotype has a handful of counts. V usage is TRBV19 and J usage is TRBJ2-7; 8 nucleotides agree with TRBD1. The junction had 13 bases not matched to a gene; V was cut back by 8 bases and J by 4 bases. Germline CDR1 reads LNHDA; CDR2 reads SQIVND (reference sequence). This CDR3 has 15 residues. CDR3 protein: CASSAGTGPAYEQYV. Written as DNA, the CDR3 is TGTGCCAGTTCAGCCGGGACAGGACCAGCGTACGAGCAGTACGTC.

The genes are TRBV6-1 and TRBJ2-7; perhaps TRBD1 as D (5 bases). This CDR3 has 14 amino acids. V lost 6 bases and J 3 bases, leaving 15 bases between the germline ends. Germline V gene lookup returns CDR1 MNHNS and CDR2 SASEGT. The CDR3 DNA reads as TGTGCCAGCAGGTCGACAGCCTGGGGCTACGAGCAGTACGTC. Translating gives CASRSTAWGYEQYV.

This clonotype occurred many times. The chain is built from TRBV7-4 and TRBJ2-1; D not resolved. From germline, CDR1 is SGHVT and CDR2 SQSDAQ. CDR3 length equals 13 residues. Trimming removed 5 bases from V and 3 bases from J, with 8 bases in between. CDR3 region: CASSLRDYNEQFF. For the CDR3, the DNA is TGTGCCAGCAGCCTCAGAGACTACAATGAGCAGTTCTTC.

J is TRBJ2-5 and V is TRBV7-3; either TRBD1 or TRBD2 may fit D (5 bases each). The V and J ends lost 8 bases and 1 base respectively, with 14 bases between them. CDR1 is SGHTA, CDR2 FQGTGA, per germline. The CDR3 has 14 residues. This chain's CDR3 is CASAGQGPQETQYF. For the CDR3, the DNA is TGTGCCAGCGCTGGCCAGGGACCCCAAGAGACCCAGTACTTC.

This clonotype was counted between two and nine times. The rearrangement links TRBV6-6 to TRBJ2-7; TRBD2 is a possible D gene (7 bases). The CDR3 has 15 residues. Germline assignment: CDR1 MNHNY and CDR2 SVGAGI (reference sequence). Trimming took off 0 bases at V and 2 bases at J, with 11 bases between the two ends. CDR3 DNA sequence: TGTGCCAGCAGTTACTCCAAAGGGGGGGCCTACGAGCAGTACGTC. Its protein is CASSYSKGGAYEQYV.

The CDR3 DNA reads TGTGCCACCTTGGGGGGGCTAGACGAGCAGTACTTC. It encodes CATLGGLDEQYF. The chain recombines TRBV15 with TRBJ2-7; the D gene is possibly TRBD2 (7 bases). The germline gives CDR1 LNHNV, CDR2 YYDKDF (reference sequence). Trimming removed 8 bases at V and 5 bases at J, with 13 bases between. There are 12 residues in the CDR3.

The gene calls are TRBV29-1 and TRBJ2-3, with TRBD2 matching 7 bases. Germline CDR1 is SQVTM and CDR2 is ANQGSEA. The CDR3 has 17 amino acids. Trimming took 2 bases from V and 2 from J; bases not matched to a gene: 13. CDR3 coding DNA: TGCAGCGTTGAATGGGTTTGGGACTACCAAAACACAGATACGCAGTATTTT. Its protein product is CSVEWVWDYQNTDTQYF.

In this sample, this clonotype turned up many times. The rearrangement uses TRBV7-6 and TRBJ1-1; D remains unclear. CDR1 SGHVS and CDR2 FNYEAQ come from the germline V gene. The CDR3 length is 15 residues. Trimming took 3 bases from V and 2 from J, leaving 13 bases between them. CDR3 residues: CASSFDADLNTEAFF. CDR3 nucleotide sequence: TGTGCCAGCAGCTTTGATGCAGATTTAAACACTGAAGCTTTCTTT. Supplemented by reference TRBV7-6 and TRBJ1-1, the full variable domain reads GAGVSQSPRYKVTKRGQDVALRCDPISGHVSLYWYRQALGQGPEFLTYFNYEAQQDKSGLPNDRFSAERPEGSISTLTIQRTEQRDSAMYRCASSFDADLNTEAFFGQGTRLTVV.

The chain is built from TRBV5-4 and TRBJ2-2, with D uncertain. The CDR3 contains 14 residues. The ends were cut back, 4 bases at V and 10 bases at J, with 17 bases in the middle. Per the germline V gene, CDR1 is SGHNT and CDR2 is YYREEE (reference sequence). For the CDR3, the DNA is TGTGCCAGCAGCCGGGCATCAGAATCGGCGGAGCTGTTTTTT. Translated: CASSRASESAELFF. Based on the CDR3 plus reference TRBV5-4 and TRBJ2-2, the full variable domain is ETGVTQSPTHLIKTRGQQVTLRCSSQSGHNTVSWYQQALGQGPQFIFQYYREEENGRGNFPPRFSGLQFPNYSSELNVNALELDDSALYLCASSRASESAELFFGEGSRLTVL.

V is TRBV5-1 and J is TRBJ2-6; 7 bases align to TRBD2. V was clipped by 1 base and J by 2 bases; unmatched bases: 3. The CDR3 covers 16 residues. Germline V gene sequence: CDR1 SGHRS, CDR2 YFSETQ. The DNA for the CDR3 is TGCGCCAGCAGCTTGTTGGGAGGGCCTGGGGCCAACGTCCTGACTTTC. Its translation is CASSLLGGPGANVLTF.

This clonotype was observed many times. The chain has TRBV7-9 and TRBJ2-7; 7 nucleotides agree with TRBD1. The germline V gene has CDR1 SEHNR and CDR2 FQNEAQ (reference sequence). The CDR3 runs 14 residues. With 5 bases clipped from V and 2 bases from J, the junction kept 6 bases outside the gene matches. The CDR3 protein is CASSDGGQPYEQYV. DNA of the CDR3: TGTGCCAGCAGCGATGGGGGACAGCCCTACGAGCAGTACGTC.

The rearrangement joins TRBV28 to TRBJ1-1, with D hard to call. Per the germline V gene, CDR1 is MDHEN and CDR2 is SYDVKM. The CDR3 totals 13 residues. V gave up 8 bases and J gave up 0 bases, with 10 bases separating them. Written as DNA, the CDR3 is TGTGCCAGCGAGGAGGGTTTGAACACTGAAGCTTTCTTT. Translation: CASEEGLNTEAFF.

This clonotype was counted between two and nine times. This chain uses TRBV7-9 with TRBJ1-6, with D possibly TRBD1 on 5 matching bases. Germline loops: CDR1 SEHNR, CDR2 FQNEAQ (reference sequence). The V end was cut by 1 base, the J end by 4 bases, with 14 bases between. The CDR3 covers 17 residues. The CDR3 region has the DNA TGTGCCAGCAGCTTAGTGGGCGACAGTACATATAATTCACCCCTCCACTTT. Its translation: CASSLVGDSTYNSPLHF.

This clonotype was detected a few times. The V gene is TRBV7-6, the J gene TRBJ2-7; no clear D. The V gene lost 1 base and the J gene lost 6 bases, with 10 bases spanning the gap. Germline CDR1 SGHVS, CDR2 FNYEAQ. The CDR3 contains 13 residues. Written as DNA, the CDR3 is TGTGCCAGCAGCTTAGGGGTGGGAAGCGAGCAGTACGTC. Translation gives CASSLGVGSEQYV.